The 16 T cell receptor beta chains below come from one sample, sequenced in a study of blood T cells in healthy people across ages. A second PCR, run for about 7 to 11 cycles, used a sample-barcoded 5' primer plus a J-beta primer mix. From the 5' RACE reads, TCRdb called clonotypes with MiXCR, one entry per CDR3 protein. The sample lists approximately 1,700,000 distinct CDR3 sequences, around 40% occurring once. The source material was blood. The source of these receptors is a human donor in good health.

CDR3: CASSQVGTIAYEQYF. The DNA for the CDR3 is TGTGCCAGCAGCCAAGTGGGGACAATAGCCTACGAGCAGTACTTC. The gene calls are TRBV4-2 and TRBJ2-7, with D maybe TRBD1 (6 bases). CDR3 length: 15 amino acids. Germline CDR1 is LGHNA and CDR2 is YNFKEQ. V dropped 1 base and J dropped 2 bases, with 12 bases sitting between them.

This clonotype occurred a few times. V usage is TRBV5-1 and J usage is TRBJ2-5; no definite D call. The CDR3 extends over 13 amino acids. V lost 0 bases to trimming and J lost 4 bases, with 7 bases between them. From germline, CDR1 is SGHRS and CDR2 YFSETQ. The chain's CDR3 is CASSLVHLETQYF. CDR3 nucleotides: TGCGCCAGCAGCTTGGTCCACTTAGAGACCCAGTACTTC.

V is TRBV14 and J is TRBJ2-4; possible D gene TRBD1, 6 bases. The germline V gene encodes CDR1 SGHDN and CDR2 FVKESK. V was cut by 5 bases and J by 13 bases, with 15 bases left in between. The CDR3 totals 12 residues. CDR3 in DNA: TGTGCCAGCAGCGGGGGACATGAGGAGCAGTACTTC. Translated: CASSGGHEEQYF.

In regard to this clonotype: The junction shows a germline mismatch at one end, possibly a read error. The rearrangement links TRBV7-2 to TRBJ2-4; 9 nucleotides line up with TRBD2. CDR1 and CDR2 from the germline V gene are SGHTA and FQGNSA. The length of the CDR3 is 16 residues. The chain's CDR3 is CASSRGTSRGKNIRYF. The CDR3 DNA reads TGTGCCAGCAGCCGCGGGACTAGCAGGGGGAAAAACATTCGGTACTTC.

This clonotype was recorded once. This CDR3 reads CASSEGKGGSKPQHF. The CDR3 nucleotides are TGTGCCAGCAGTGAAGGGAAAGGAGGCTCGAAGCCCCAGCATTTT. This chain connects TRBV25-1 to TRBJ1-5; no clear D. The germline CDR1 and CDR2 sequences are MGHDK and SYGVNS. The V gene lost 2 bases and the J gene lost 8 bases, with 16 bases spanning the gap. The CDR3 covers 15 residues.

Of note for this clonotype: A read error may produce the germline difference seen at one junction end. The genes are TRBV25-1 and TRBJ2-7; D gene uncertain. The J call may be mistaken, given a closer DNA end match to TRBJ2-4. Germline loops: CDR1 MGHDK, CDR2 SYGVNS. There are 13 residues in the CDR3. The CDR3 here is CVSSEFGKNIQYF. The DNA of the CDR3 is TGTGTCAGCAGTGAATTTGGGAAAAACATTCAGTACTTC.

This clonotype was detected only a few times. The genes are TRBV9 and TRBJ2-7; 7 nucleotides align to TRBD2. This CDR3 is built from 17 residues. Germline V gene sequence: CDR1 SGDLS, CDR2 YYNGEE. The ends lost 3 bases at V and 2 bases at J; junction bases unmatched: 14. The CDR3 DNA reads TGTGCCAGCAGCGCCGGACTGATTGCGGGAGCCCCCTACGAGCAGTACTTC. Encoded protein: CASSAGLIAGAPYEQYF.

Only one count was recorded for this clonotype. This rearrangement joins TRBV20-1 to TRBJ1-3; D call uncertain. This CDR3 is built from 15 residues. The V gene's germline CDR1 is DFQATT and CDR2 SNEGSKA (reference sequence). Trimming took 0 bases from V and 0 from J, leaving 9 bases between them. CDR3 sequence (DNA): TGCAGTGCTAGAGATCCCAGAAACTCTGGAAACACCATATATTTT. This encodes CSARDPRNSGNTIYF.

The chain employs TRBV7-2 and TRBJ1-5; D unresolved. V was clipped by 5 bases and J by 5 bases, with 7 bases between them. The CDR3 contains 12 residues. CDR1 and CDR2 from the germline V gene are SGHTA and FQGNSA. CDR3 amino acids: CASSPYDQPQHF. CDR3 coding DNA: TGTGCCAGCAGCCCTTATGATCAGCCCCAGCATTTT.

V gene TRBV6-1 combines with J gene TRBJ1-5, with a tentative D call TRBD2 (5 bases). With the DNA end fitting TRBJ2-3 better, the J assignment may be wrong. CDR3 length equals 15 residues. CDR1 is MNHNS and CDR2 is SASEGT in the germline V gene. The CDR3 loop is CASSGREHSNQPQYF. In DNA, the CDR3 is TGTGCCAGCAGTGGCCGGGAACATAGCAATCAGCCCCAGTATTTT.

The chain is built from TRBV7-9 and TRBJ1-1; D is perhaps TRBD1 (5 bases). This CDR3 is built from 13 residues. Germline CDR1 reads SEHNR; CDR2 reads FQNEAQ (reference sequence). Trimming shortened V by 0 bases and J by 10 bases, and 12 bases separated the two germline ends. This CDR3 is CASSLALGVRAFF. The CDR3, as DNA: TGTGCCAGCAGCTTAGCATTAGGGGTTAGAGCTTTCTTT.

This clonotype has just a few counts. The chain joins TRBV10-3 to TRBJ1-2; tentatively, D is TRBD1 (5 bases). The CDR3 totals 14 residues. V was trimmed by 0 bases and J by 3 bases, leaving 8 bases between them. Germline-derived CDR1 and CDR2 are ENHRY and SYGVKD. In DNA form, the CDR3 reads TGTGCCATCAGTGAGTCGGGGCCTCACTATGGCTACACCTTC. Protein: CAISESGPHYGYTF.

This clonotype has only a few counts. This sequence joins TRBV25-1 and TRBJ1-1; TRBD1 might be the D (6 bases). Germline V gene lookup returns CDR1 MGHDK and CDR2 SYGVNS. With 1 base removed from V and 5 bases from J, the gap between germline ends came to 17 bases. There are 16 residues in the CDR3. CDR3 sequence (DNA): TGTGCCAGCAGTGAATTCTTTAGTGGGGGCGGGACTGAAGCTTTCTTT. It translates to CASSEFFSGGGTEAFF. Full variable domain (missing parts from reference TRBV25-1 and TRBJ1-1): EADIYQTPRYLVIGTGKKITLECSQTMGHDKMYWYQQDPGMELHLIHYSYGVNSTEKGDLSSESTVSRIRTEHFPLTLESARPSHTSQYLCASSEFFSGGGTEAFFGQGTRLTVV.

The rearrangement joins TRBV6-1 to TRBJ1-6; D unresolved. The V end lost 3 bases, the J end lost 8 bases, and 14 bases lay between the germline ends. The V gene's germline CDR1 is MNHNS and CDR2 SASEGT. The CDR3 totals 15 residues. In DNA, the CDR3 is TGTGCCAGCAGTGAGCGGGCCAGTTCTTATTCACCCCTCCACTTT. Its translation: CASSERASSYSPLHF.

Comment on this clonotype: Since a much larger clone is just one base distant, this may be a read error. This chain connects TRBV7-3 to TRBJ2-5, with a possible D match to TRBD2 (5 bases). This CDR3 has 13 residues. Germline loops: CDR1 SGHTA, CDR2 FQGTGA. This CDR3 reads CASSFVSGETRYF. Written as DNA, the CDR3 is TGTGCCAGCAGCTTCGTTTCTGGGGAGACCCGGTACTTC.

This clonotype was recorded many times. The chain combines TRBV7-2 with TRBJ1-6, with D perhaps matching TRBD1 (6 bases). The CDR3 covers 15 residues. Germline loops: CDR1 SGHTA, CDR2 FQGNSA. V lost 3 bases to trimming and J lost 9 bases, with 15 bases between them. Written as DNA, the CDR3 is TGTGCCAGCAGCTTGGGTCCGGACAGAGGTTCACCCCTCCACTTT. Translated: CASSLGPDRGSPLHF.